This TCR beta chain is drawn from a study of cytomegalovirus exposure and HLA in healthy donors. As for the study in general: Among about 179 million T cells, an earlier analysis found approximately 110 million unique TCR beta sequences. Regarding the study as a whole: Confirmation was obtained in vitro that a few CMV-associated chains are specific for CMV antigens.

The CDR3 length is 15 residues. Germline values: CDR1 MNHEY, CDR2 SMNVEV (reference sequence). V lost 5 bases, J lost 1 base, and 12 bases lay in between. Samples came from healthy bone marrow donors. Details on this clone: Its antigen is as yet unknown.

The PCR made use of 60 Vbeta and 13 Jbeta primers. Original processing methods: Some 11 million of the roughly 80 million unique TCR beta chains counted in a later analysis were shared. Profiling relied on immunoSEQ multiplex PCR, and the TCRdb table lists in-frame clones only, not all of them. D and trimming come from the DNA, and the V and J calls and clone size come from that table. Among 150,000 to 200,000 clones listed, about 71% were seen once. The chain combines TRBV27 with TRBJ1-5; TRBD1 might be the D (6 bases). This TCR was recovered from a man aged 50 to 60 in good health and CMV-seronegative. The sample comprised PBMCs. The CDR3 loop is CASSRTARSNQPQHF. For the CDR3, the DNA is TGTGCCAGCAGTCGGACAGCCAGAAGCAATCAGCCCCAGCATTTT.